This TCR beta chain was captured by sequencing in a study of shared clonotypes between healthy human individuals. Study-level points and caveats: What limited the represented genetic and exposure-history diversity was the small number of donors. Despite large depth, sorted-subset datasets appeared incompletely sequenced.

Germline V gene lookup returns CDR1 SEHNR and CDR2 FQNEAQ (reference sequence). The junction had 5 bases not matched to a gene; V was cut back by 6 bases and J by 2 bases. The CDR3 has 14 amino acids. Using immunoSEQ multiplex PCR, the repertoire was profiled, and TCRdb retains in-frame clones only, with some absent. The sample has approximately 1.4 million clones, 98% seen once. This clone has just one count. The antigen remains undetermined. Every donor was a Caucasian adult from Nashville, Tennessee. Source material: naive CD4+ T cells sorted from blood. Specified subset: CD45RA+ positively selected. The V call is TRBV7-9, the J call TRBJ2-5, with 8 bases identical to TRBD1. The TCR was taken from a man in his thirties or forties in good health. The CDR3 reads CASSRTGGQETQYF. In nucleotides, the CDR3 is TGTGCCAGCAGTCGCACAGGGGGTCAAGAGACCCAGTACTTC.